The clone carrying this TCR beta chain was found many times. What it binds is not known. V was clipped by 4 bases and J by 0 bases, with 18 bases between them. Germline assignment: CDR1 LGHNA and CDR2 YSLEER. The CDR3 runs 17 residues. RNA transcripts were the template, and TCR beta CDR3 regions were amplified from them. Second-round multiplex PCR came after first-round RT-PCR with HTBI primers. Via MiXCR, TCRdb re-called the multiplex PCR reads, giving one row per CDR3 protein. The sample holds about 57,000 distinct CDR3 sequences, 45% to 55% seen once. This record belongs to a study of Graves' ophthalmopathy and Graves' hyperthyroidism. Study results and caveats: Blood repertoires reportedly contained most expanded thyroid clonotypes above 0.001 frequency.

The sequence was obtained from an adult woman with Graves' ophthalmopathy. This chain connects TRBV4-3 to TRBJ1-1, with a possible D match to TRBD1 (5 bases). Sequencing used peripheral blood. CDR3 residues: CASSPRDLPTMNTEAFF. The CDR3 DNA reads as TGCGCCAGCAGCCCCCGGGACTTACCCACCATGAACACTGAAGCTTTCTTT.